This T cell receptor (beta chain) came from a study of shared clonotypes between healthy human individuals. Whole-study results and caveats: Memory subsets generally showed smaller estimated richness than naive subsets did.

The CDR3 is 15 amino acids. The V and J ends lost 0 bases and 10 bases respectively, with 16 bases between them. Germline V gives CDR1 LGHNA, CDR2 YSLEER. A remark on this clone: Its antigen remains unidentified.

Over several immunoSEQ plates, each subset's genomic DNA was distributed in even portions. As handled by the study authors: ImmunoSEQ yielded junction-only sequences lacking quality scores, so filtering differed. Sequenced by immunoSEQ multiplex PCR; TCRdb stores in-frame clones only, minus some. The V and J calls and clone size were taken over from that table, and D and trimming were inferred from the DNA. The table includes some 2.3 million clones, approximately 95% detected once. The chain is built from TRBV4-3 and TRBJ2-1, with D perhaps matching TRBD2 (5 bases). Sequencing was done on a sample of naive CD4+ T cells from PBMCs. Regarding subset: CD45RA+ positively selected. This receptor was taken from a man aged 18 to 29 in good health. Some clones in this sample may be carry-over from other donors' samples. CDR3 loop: CASSQDWSDRGEQFF. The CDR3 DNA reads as TGCGCCAGCAGCCAAGACTGGAGCGACCGGGGAGAGCAGTTCTTC.